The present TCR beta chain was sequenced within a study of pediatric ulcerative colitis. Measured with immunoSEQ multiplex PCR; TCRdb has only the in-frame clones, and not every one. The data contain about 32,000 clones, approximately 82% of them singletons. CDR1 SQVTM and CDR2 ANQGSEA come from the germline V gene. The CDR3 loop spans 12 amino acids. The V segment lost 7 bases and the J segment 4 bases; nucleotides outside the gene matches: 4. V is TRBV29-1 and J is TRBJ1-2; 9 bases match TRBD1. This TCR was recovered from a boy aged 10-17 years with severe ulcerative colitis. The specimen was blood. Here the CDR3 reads CSAGTGRYGYTF. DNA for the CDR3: TGCAGCGCTGGGACAGGGCGCTATGGCTACACCTTC.